The 13 T cell receptor beta chains below all came from one sample that was sequenced in a study of blood T cells in healthy people across ages. A second 7 to 11 cycle PCR used barcoded and J-beta primers. TCRdb re-derived calls from the 5' RACE reads in MiXCR, one entry per CDR3 protein. The sample lists roughly 2 million distinct CDR3 sequences; 40% to 55% were seen once. Source material: blood. These TCRs come from a woman in her forties in good health.

V and J are TRBV6-1 and TRBJ2-1; TRBD1 is a possible D gene (6 bases). Trimming removed 6 bases at V and 4 bases at J, with 22 bases between. Germline CDR1 reads MNHNS; CDR2 reads SASEGT. CDR3 length: 17 residues. The DNA for the CDR3 is TGTGCCAGCAGACCTTATAGCTGGGGACACCTATACAATGAGCAGTTCTTC. Encoded protein: CASRPYSWGHLYNEQFF.

This rearrangement joins TRBV12-3 or TRBV12-4 to TRBJ2-7; the match to TRBD1 covers 9 bases. The CDR3 consists of 14 residues. The V segment lost 5 bases and the J segment 12 bases; nucleotides outside the gene matches: 14. The CDR3 DNA reads as TGTGCCAGCAGTGAGAACAGGGGGCGAGAGACCCGGTACTTC. It specifies CASSENRGRETRYF.

The chain recombines TRBV6-2 or TRBV6-3 with TRBJ2-7, with D possibly TRBD2 on 6 matching bases. Germline V gene sequence: CDR1 MNHEY, CDR2 SVGEGT. This CDR3 spans 15 amino acids. The V gene lost 2 bases and the J gene lost 3 bases, with 14 bases spanning the gap. The CDR3 nucleotides are TGTGCCAGCAGTTACGTGCCGGGGGAATTCTACGAGCAGTACTTC. Its translation is CASSYVPGEFYEQYF.

This clonotype was found a few times. The rearrangement joins TRBV4-1 to TRBJ2-5; TRBD1 or TRBD2 may be the D gene (6 bases each). The germline V gene encodes CDR1 MGHRA and CDR2 YSYEKL. The germline V and J ends were trimmed by 3 bases and 7 bases, with 18 bases remaining between them. CDR3 length: 15 amino acids. The CDR3 DNA is TGCGCCAGCAGCCATAGGGGGACTTTACCGGGGACCCAGTACTTC. Encoded protein: CASSHRGTLPGTQYF.

The chain links TRBV6-2 or TRBV6-3 to TRBJ1-4; possibly TRBD1 for D (6 bases). Germline CDR1 and CDR2: MNHEY and SVGEGT. Trimming left V 6 bases short and J 7 bases short, with 24 bases between. CDR3 size: 17 residues. The CDR3 bases are TGTGCCAGCAGCCGGATACAACACAGGGCCAGGGGTGAAAAACTGTTTTTT. Protein product: CASSRIQHRARGEKLFF.

This chain joins TRBV7-2 and TRBJ2-5, with 9 bases identical to TRBD2. Germline V lookup: CDR1 SGHTA, CDR2 FQGNSA. The ends lost 7 bases at V and 5 bases at J; junction bases unmatched: 11. The CDR3 extends over 15 amino acids. CDR3 in amino acids: CASTLGRGGFETQYF. The CDR3 DNA sequence: TGTGCCAGCACCTTGGGGCGGGGGGGCTTTGAGACCCAGTACTTC.

The chain combines TRBV7-2 with TRBJ2-1; perhaps D is TRBD1 or TRBD2 (6 bases each). Germline values: CDR1 SGHTA, CDR2 FQGNSA. The V end was cut by 0 bases, the J end by 6 bases, with 12 bases between. This CDR3 is built from 15 residues. CDR3 protein: CASSLAGGYTNEQFF. The CDR3 DNA is TGTGCCAGCAGCTTAGCCGGGGGCTACACCAATGAGCAGTTCTTC.

This chain connects TRBV3-1 to TRBJ2-5, with TRBD2 matching 8 bases. Trimming at V came to 2 bases and at J to 4 bases, leaving 9 bases not matched to a gene. This CDR3 comprises 16 residues. Germline CDR1 LGHDT, CDR2 YNNKEL (reference sequence). The CDR3 region has the DNA TGTGCCAGCAGCCAATTACCAGCGGGGGCAGGAGAGACCCAGTACTTC. Translated: CASSQLPAGAGETQYF.

This clonotype appeared many times. The chain has TRBV28 and TRBJ2-7, with D unclear. Germline values: CDR1 MDHEN, CDR2 SYDVKM. This CDR3 has 12 residues. V was clipped by 6 bases and J by 3 bases, with 9 bases between them. Here the CDR3 DNA reads TGTGCCAGCAGCCAAACTCGCTACGAGCAGTACTTC. It codes for CASSQTRYEQYF.

The DNA of the CDR3 is TGTGCCAGCAGCCAGGGCCCTTTCTCCACAGATACGCAGTATTTT. Translating it yields CASSQGPFSTDTQYF. The rearrangement joins TRBV5-6 to TRBJ2-3; D is perhaps TRBD1 (5 bases). V shed 4 bases and J shed 2 bases, with 14 bases lying between them. Germline-derived CDR1 and CDR2 are SGHDT and YYEEEE. The CDR3 has 15 residues.

V is TRBV20-1 and J is TRBJ1-1, with D hard to call. The CDR3 totals 12 residues. Trimming pared 4 bases from V and 6 bases from J, leaving 12 bases between. Germline CDR1 and CDR2: DFQATT and SNEGSKA (reference sequence). DNA of the CDR3: TGCAGTGCTACAGTAGCCAATCCTGAAGCTTTCTTT. Translation: CSATVANPEAFF.

The CDR3 is CASSLGQTVSTDTQYF. In DNA form, the CDR3 reads TGTGCCAGCAGTTTAGGCCAGACAGTTAGCACAGATACGCAGTATTTT. J is TRBJ2-3 and V is TRBV12-3 or TRBV12-4; D perhaps matches TRBD1 (5 bases). Trimming removed 1 base from V and 0 bases from J, with 11 bases in between. This CDR3 is 16 amino acids long.

The chain joins TRBV6-1 to TRBJ2-7; 9 bases match TRBD1. The germline V gene encodes CDR1 MNHNS and CDR2 SASEGT. The V gene end was trimmed by 4 bases and the J gene end by 6 bases; junction bases not matched to a gene: 1. The CDR3 loop spans 12 amino acids. CDR3 bases: TGTGCCAGCAGTGGGGACAGGGCCGAGCAGTACTTC. Translation: CASSGDRAEQYF.